This TCR beta chain was retrieved from a study of cytomegalovirus exposure and HLA in healthy donors. Study details: The same platform used for the approximately 700 first-cohort repertoires was also used for the 95 to 150 validation repertoires, as a later analysis reported.

Overall study results and limits: Most TCR sequences were rare, but some public TCRs occurred in many donors. The authors enumerated 164 TCR beta chains as linked to cytomegalovirus.

CDR3 length equals 16 residues. Trimming shortened V by 4 bases and J by 0 bases, and 13 bases separated the two germline ends. Germline CDR1 is MGHRA and CDR2 is YSYEKL. TCRdb keeps only in-frame clones here, not all; method: immunoSEQ multiplex PCR. The profile shows under 140,000 clones, approximately 89% of them singletons. Worth noting for this clone: The target antigen is unknown.

Specimen: PBMCs. V usage is TRBV4-1 and J usage is TRBJ2-1; TRBD1 might be the D (6 bases). The receptor was derived from a woman aged 18-29 years in good health and CMV-seronegative. The CDR3, as DNA: TGCGCCAGCAGCCGCCACAGGGCGAGCTCCTACAATGAGCAGTTCTTC. It codes for CASSRHRASSYNEQFF.